Below are 26 T cell receptor beta chains sequenced from a single sample in a study of blood T cells in healthy people across ages (dated by TCRdb to about 2015). The library was produced with 5' RACE. Sequencer: Illumina HiSeq 2500. A second about 7 to 12 cycle PCR used a sample-barcoded 5' primer and a J-beta primer mix. The public reads were run again by TCRdb, first through fastp at Q25 and then through MiXCR, and only productive beta chains were kept. For every CDR3 protein sequence, its rows merge into one entry that carries the most common genes and DNA. The sample profile shows about 730,000 distinct CDR3 sequences; 43% of them were found once. The top ten clonotypes cover 20% to 25% of the sample. Sequences were obtained from blood. The receptors shown here come from an older woman in good health.

This clonotype was counted a few times. The chain employs TRBV9 and TRBJ2-7, with 7 bases aligning to TRBD2. Trimming removed 0 bases from V and 3 bases from J; junction bases left unmatched: 3. CDR1 is SGDLS, CDR2 YYNGEE, per germline. The CDR3 has 14 residues. CDR3 residues: CASSVAAGIYEQYF. CDR3 nucleotides: TGTGCCAGCAGCGTAGCAGCGGGAATCTACGAGCAGTACTTC. Filled out from reference TRBV9 and TRBJ2-7, the complete variable domain reads DSGVTQTPKHLITATGQRVTLRCSPRSGDLSVYWYQQSLDQGLQFLIQYYNGEERAKGNILERFSAQQFPDLHSELNLSSLELGDSALYFCASSVAAGIYEQYFGPGTRLTVT.

The chain combines TRBV29-1 with TRBJ2-1; D is perhaps TRBD1 or TRBD2 (6 bases each). This CDR3 has 15 residues. Germline lookup yields CDR1 SQVTM and CDR2 ANQGSEA. The CDR3 region is CGGGGPIEGYNEQFF. CDR3 sequence (DNA): TGCGGCGGAGGGGGGCCGATTGAGGGCTACAATGAGCAGTTCTTC.

The V call is TRBV15, the J call TRBJ2-1, with D perhaps given as TRBD1 or TRBD2 (5 bases each). The CDR3 is 16 amino acids. CDR1 and CDR2 (germline): LNHNV, YYDKDF (reference sequence). The V gene lost 2 bases and the J gene lost 4 bases, with 15 bases spanning the gap. The CDR3 region is CATSRRDGTTYNEQFF. CDR3 in DNA: TGTGCCACCAGCAGAAGGGACGGAACAACTTACAATGAGCAGTTCTTC.

About this clonotype itself: Likely a read error: the CDR3 ends without its conserved phenylalanine or tryptophan. V and J are TRBV7-3 and TRBJ1-6; TRBD1 is a possible D gene (5 bases). From germline, CDR1 is SGHTA and CDR2 FQGTGA. The CDR3 runs to 13 residues. Trimming removed 6 bases at V and 10 bases at J, with 13 bases between. This CDR3 is CASSPGTESPLHL. DNA of the CDR3: TGTGCCAGCAGTCCGGGGACGGAGTCACCCCTCCACTTA.

J is TRBJ2-5 and V is TRBV6-2 or TRBV6-3, with 9 nucleotides matching TRBD2. In germline, CDR1 is MNHEY, CDR2 SVGEGT. The V and J ends lost 6 bases and 3 bases, in that order; junction bases with no gene match: 8. The CDR3 totals 15 residues. This CDR3 reads CASSQRLAVKETQYF. In DNA, the CDR3 is TGTGCCAGCAGCCAGAGACTAGCGGTTAAAGAGACCCAGTACTTC.

The J gene is TRBJ1-2, the V gene TRBV12-3 or TRBV12-4; D gene ambiguous. The CDR3 is 14 amino acids. Between the trimmed V and J ends, which lost 5 bases and 5 bases, there was a span of 15 bases. In DNA, the CDR3 is TGTGCCAGCAGTCTAAGGGCCCTTCCATATGGCTACACCTTC. Its protein product is CASSLRALPYGYTF.

In regard to this clonotype: A clone one base away is much larger, so this may be a read error. The chain links TRBV29-1 to TRBJ2-7; 7 bases line up with TRBD1. CDR1 and CDR2 (germline): SQVTM, ANQGSEA. J lost 4 bases, V lost 4 bases, and 7 bases had no gene match. This CDR3 has 13 amino acids. CDR3 sequence (DNA): TGCAGCGTTGCGACAGGGTCCCCTTACGAGCAGTACTTC. It codes for CSVATGSPYEQYF.

Notes on this clonotype: At one of its ends the junction is not consistent with the germline gene, which may arise from a read error. This rearrangement joins TRBV18 to TRBJ2-4; D ambiguous. Looked up from germline, CDR1 is KGHSH and CDR2 is LQKENI. The CDR3 extends over 14 amino acids. CDR3 bases: TGTGTCAGCTCACCACTCGATATTCAAAACATTCAGTACTTC. It translates to CVSSPLDIQNIQYF. The full variable domain, with the rest looked up from reference TRBV18 and TRBJ2-4, is NAGVMQNPRHLVRRRGQEARLRCSPMKGHSHVYWYRQLPEEGLKFMVYLQKENIIDESGMPKERFSAEFPKEGPSILRIQQVVRGDSAAYFCVSSPLDIQNIQYFGAGTRLSVL.

The rearrangement joins TRBV12-3 or TRBV12-4 to TRBJ2-7; D is perhaps TRBD1 (5 bases). Trimming pared 1 base from V and 0 bases from J, leaving 13 bases between. This CDR3 contains 16 residues. CDR3 bases: TGTGCCAGCAGTTTAGGGTCAACCAGGGCCTCCTACGAGCAGTACTTC. This translates into CASSLGSTRASYEQYF.

This clonotype was observed a few times. This sequence joins TRBV20-1 and TRBJ2-7; unclear D gene. V was shortened by 6 bases and J by 2 bases, with 17 bases between the two germline ends. Germline CDR1 and CDR2: DFQATT and SNEGSKA (reference sequence). The length of the CDR3 is 14 residues. The CDR3 reads CSATPRTSPYEQYF. The CDR3 region has the DNA TGCAGTGCAACACCCCGGACGTCCCCCTACGAGCAGTACTTC.

The chain employs TRBV5-1 and TRBJ2-2; D is unclear. Trimming removed 6 bases from V and 1 base from J, with 7 bases in between. Germline CDR1 SGHRS, CDR2 YFSETQ. This CDR3 comprises 13 residues. This CDR3 is CASNDGNTGELFF. The CDR3 region has the DNA TGCGCCAGCAACGATGGGAACACCGGGGAGCTGTTTTTT.

The chain is built from TRBV3-1 and TRBJ1-2; possibly TRBD1 for D (5 bases). This CDR3 spans 15 amino acids. V lost 3 bases and J lost 0, with 11 bases in between. In germline, CDR1 is LGHDT, CDR2 YNNKEL (reference sequence). In DNA form, the CDR3 reads TGTGCCAGCAGCCACGTCCGGGACGCTAACTATGGCTACACCTTC. This encodes CASSHVRDANYGYTF.

The chain links TRBV7-3 to TRBJ2-7; 9 bases are a match to TRBD1. CDR3 length: 16 residues. Germline V lookup: CDR1 SGHTA, CDR2 FQGTGA. The V segment lost 2 bases and the J segment 1 base; nucleotides outside the gene matches: 6. CDR3 in amino acids: CASSLGEGQGSYEQYF. CDR3 bases: TGTGCCAGCAGCTTAGGCGAGGGACAGGGATCCTACGAGCAGTACTTC.

V is TRBV10-3 and J is TRBJ2-2; possible D gene TRBD2, 5 bases. CDR1 and CDR2 from the germline V gene are ENHRY and SYGVKD. V was shortened by 6 bases and J by 6 bases, with 20 bases between the two germline ends. The CDR3 covers 16 residues. The CDR3 protein is CAISVSSQSGAGELFF. The CDR3 region has the DNA TGTGCCATCAGCGTTTCTAGCCAGTCAGGCGCCGGGGAGCTGTTTTTT.

The CDR3 coding sequence is TGCGCCAGCAGCCAAAAGGGGGAACCCAACGAAAAACTGTTTTTT. It codes for CASSQKGEPNEKLFF. The gene calls are TRBV4-3 and TRBJ1-4, with D perhaps TRBD1 (6 bases). This CDR3 has 15 amino acids. The ends were cut back, 2 bases at V and 8 bases at J, with 15 bases in the middle. Germline V gene data show CDR1 as LGHNA and CDR2 as YSLEER.

In this sample, this clonotype turned up a few times. The chain has TRBV21-1 and TRBJ2-1; TRBD2 is the table's D call and was not checked against the DNA. TRBV21-1 is listed as a pseudogene. The CDR3 covers 18 residues. The CDR3 coding sequence is TGTGCCAGCAGCAACCCGAACTTAGCGGGAGGGTTGGACAATGAGCAGTTCTTC. It translates to CASSNPNLAGGLDNEQFF.

The CDR3 loop reads CASSCTGEEGYTF. In nucleotides, the CDR3 is TGTGCCAGCAGCTGTACAGGGGAAGAGGGCTACACCTTC. The J gene is TRBJ1-2, the V gene TRBV7-9; 7 bases line up with TRBD1. Losses at the gene ends were 4 bases for V and 8 bases for J; bases not matched to a gene: 7. Germline CDR1 is SEHNR and CDR2 is FQNEAQ (reference sequence). The CDR3 is 13 amino acids.

The gene calls are TRBV9 and TRBJ2-1, with a weak D call TRBD2 (6 bases). The germline V gene has CDR1 SGDLS and CDR2 YYNGEE. Deletions cut 0 bases from V and 5 bases from J, with 12 bases between. This CDR3 has 15 amino acids. The chain's CDR3 is CASSVEAGGHNEQFF. The CDR3 bases are TGTGCCAGCAGCGTAGAGGCCGGGGGACACAATGAGCAGTTCTTC.

On this clonotype itself: A read error may be the cause here, since a much bigger clone is one base away. V usage is TRBV7-9 and J usage is TRBJ2-5; D is unresolved. The germline V and J ends were trimmed by 6 bases and 11 bases, with 16 bases remaining between them. The germline V gene encodes CDR1 SEHNR and CDR2 FQNEAQ (reference sequence). The CDR3 spans 12 residues. This CDR3 reads CASSLTANEQYF. The CDR3 DNA sequence: TGTGCCAGCAGTTTGACTGCGAATGAGCAGTACTTC.

The J gene is TRBJ2-5, the V gene TRBV29-1, with 8 bases aligning to TRBD2. V lost 6 bases, J lost 4 bases, and 7 bases stayed unmatched. CDR1 is SQVTM and CDR2 is ANQGSEA in the germline V gene. This CDR3 has 13 amino acids. The DNA of the CDR3 is TGCAGCGTCAGGCTAGCGGGCGGAGAGACCCAGTACTTC. Translation gives CSVRLAGGETQYF.

This clonotype was detected a few times. V gene TRBV12-3 or TRBV12-4 combines with J gene TRBJ2-7; 7 nucleotides align to TRBD2. J was trimmed by 2 bases and V by 5 bases; bases with no gene match: 9. CDR3 length equals 15 residues. CDR3 residues: CASSPLGEGPYEQYF. The CDR3 nucleotides are TGTGCCAGCAGTCCGTTGGGGGAGGGCCCCTACGAGCAGTACTTC.

The CDR3 sequence: CSANTFPGETQYF. CDR3 bases: TGCAGTGCTAATACCTTCCCCGGGGAGACCCAGTACTTC. V is TRBV20-1 and J is TRBJ2-5; no reliable D call. From germline, CDR1 is DFQATT and CDR2 SNEGSKA (reference sequence). The CDR3 extends over 13 amino acids. V was clipped by 4 bases and J by 5 bases, with 14 bases between them.

The chain couples TRBV5-5 to TRBJ1-5; D remains ambiguous. CDR1 is SGHKS, CDR2 YYEKEE, per germline (reference sequence). V lost 0 bases and J lost 9, with 13 bases in between. CDR3 length equals 14 residues. CDR3 amino acids: CASSLGVPKRPQHF. The CDR3, as DNA: TGTGCCAGCAGCTTGGGTGTTCCCAAGCGGCCCCAGCATTTT. Full variable domain (missing parts from reference TRBV5-5 and TRBJ1-5): DAGVTQSPTHLIKTRGQQVTLRCSPISGHKSVSWYQQVLGQGPQFIFQYYEKEERGRGNFPDRFSARQFPNYSSELNVNALLLGDSALYLCASSLGVPKRPQHFGDGTRLSIL.

The chain links TRBV20-1 to TRBJ2-7; TRBD1 matches 10 bases. With V trimmed by 6 bases and J by 1 base, 6 bases remained unmatched. There are 14 residues in the CDR3. From germline, CDR1 is DFQATT and CDR2 SNEGSKA (reference sequence). CDR3 DNA sequence: TGCAGTGCCCCTAGGACAGGGGGTTCCTACGAGCAGTACTTC. The encoded protein is CSAPRTGGSYEQYF.

This clonotype has ten or more counts. The rearrangement links TRBV7-2 to TRBJ2-5; D call uncertain. The germline CDR1 and CDR2 sequences are SGHTA and FQGNSA. Trimming removed 1 base at V and 3 bases at J, with 9 bases between. The length of the CDR3 is 14 residues. For the CDR3, the DNA is TGTGCCAGCAGCTTAGAGGGCGAGAAAGAGACCCAGTACTTC. Translation: CASSLEGEKETQYF.

The chain couples TRBV18 to TRBJ2-7; tentative D call: TRBD2 (6 bases). The CDR3 runs to 14 residues. V lost 1 base, J lost 2 bases, and 9 bases lay in between. Germline V lookup: CDR1 KGHSH, CDR2 LQKENI. The DNA of the CDR3 is TGTGCCAGCTCACCACGCGGGATTGCCTACGAGCAGTACTTC. Encoded protein: CASSPRGIAYEQYF.